This T cell receptor (beta chain) was sequenced in a study of identical twins. Study-level results: Partly confounded zero-insertion analyses could result from invariant MAIT and iNKT cells. Models underestimated how often monozygotic twins shared out-of-frame TCR alpha.

This clonotype was recorded at least ten times. Its antigen is unknown. CDR3 size: 15 residues. Trimming stripped 5 bases from V and 6 bases from J, with 16 bases between. The V gene's germline CDR1 is SGHVS and CDR2 FQNEAQ. A single record per CDR3 protein comes from TCRdb applying MiXCR to the 5' RACE reads. The table shows approximately 670,000 distinct CDR3 sequences, with 5.5% to 6.5% occurring only once. This chain connects TRBV7-8 to TRBJ1-4, with D possibly TRBD1 on 6 matching bases. The origin of this receptor is a man aged 18 to 29 in good health. Sequenced: naive T cells sorted from blood. This CDR3 reads CASSPDRLSDEKLFF. In nucleotides, the CDR3 is TGTGCCAGCAGCCCCGACAGGCTATCCGATGAAAAACTGTTTTTT.